Following are 3 T cell receptor beta chains from one sample sequenced in a study of T cells after yellow fever vaccination. TCRdb ran MiXCR on the 5' RACE reads and lists one entry per CDR3 protein. The repertoire holds under 300,000 distinct CDR3 sequences, with less than 9% as singletons. The sequences come from CD4+ T cells sorted from PBMCs, collected 15 days after the yellow fever booster vaccination. The source of these receptors is a man under 40 who received the YFV17D yellow fever vaccine.

This clonotype was seen more than once but under ten times. The chain has TRBV7-9 and TRBJ1-1, with a tentative D call TRBD1 (5 bases). The CDR3 is made up of 12 amino acids. Germline V CDR1 and CDR2: SEHNR, FQNEAQ (reference sequence). Trimming shortened V by 0 bases and J by 8 bases, and 7 bases separated the two germline ends. Here the CDR3 reads CASSLATAEAFF. The CDR3 DNA follows: TGTGCCAGCAGCTTAGCGACAGCCGAAGCTTTCTTT.

This clonotype was counted a few times. The CDR3 sequence is CSADNFRNTEAFF. The CDR3 DNA reads TGCAGTGCCGACAATTTTCGGAACACTGAAGCTTTCTTT. J is TRBJ1-1 and V is TRBV20-1; D is unresolved. V was pared by 6 bases and J by 1 base, with 12 bases between. From germline, CDR1 is DFQATT and CDR2 SNEGSKA (reference sequence). The length of the CDR3 is 13 residues.

The chain combines TRBV12-3 or TRBV12-4 with TRBJ1-5, with unresolved D. This CDR3 is 14 amino acids long. V was shortened by 2 bases and J by 0 bases, with 5 bases between the two germline ends. In nucleotides, the CDR3 is TGTGCCAGCAGTTTATGGGGTAGCAATCAGCCCCAGCATTTT. Its protein product is CASSLWGSNQPQHF.